This TCR beta chain was captured by sequencing in a study of regulatory T cells in long-lasting Graves disease. Trimming removed 6 bases at V and 3 bases at J, with 14 bases between. CDR3 length: 14 residues. Time point in this sample: newly diagnosed GD, antithyroid drugs for less than 3 months. Scientists built the TCR library using RNA that was extracted from PBMCs. Ten or more counts support this clonotype. Sequencing libraries for TCR beta were prepared with iRepertoire HTBI primers and Arm-PCR of CDR3 regions. MiXCR, applied by TCRdb to the multiplex PCR reads, yields one record per CDR3 protein. Here the sample spans more than 300,000 distinct CDR3 sequences, 12% being singletons. A further study also used this sample, focusing on T cells in Graves' hyperthyroidism and ophthalmopathy.

This receptor was identified in a woman aged 18-29 years with Graves disease. The chain employs TRBV12-3 or TRBV12-4 and TRBJ1-2; TRBD1 is a possible D gene (6 bases). The material sequenced was peripheral blood mononuclear cells (PBMCs), taken at new diagnosis, from a patient treated with antithyroid drugs. DNA for the CDR3: TGTGCCAGCAGCGATAATTACAGGGACTATGGCTACACCTTC. Its translation is CASSDNYRDYGYTF.